This TCR beta chain is from a study of a mutant IDH1 vaccine in newly diagnosed glioma. Turning to the study itself: The patients received vaccinations eight times, in weeks 1, 3, 5, 7, 11, 15, 19 and 23. Treated patients had a mean age of about 44 years and an approximately 62% male, about 40% female split. Following radiotherapy alone, or alongside temozolomide cycles, vaccination was started after an interval of 4-6 weeks.

From germline, CDR1 is MGHRA and CDR2 YSYEKL. Trimming took 2 bases from V and 8 from J, leaving 10 bases between them. The CDR3 totals 13 residues. Time point of the sample: week 5, during vaccination. The content of each vaccine dose was 300 ug of mutant IDH1 20-mer peptide, and topical imiquimod accompanied it. A remark on this clone: Its antigen is unknown.

Overall study results and limits: Seemingly, top peripheral T cell clonotype changes bore no relation to pseudoprogression.

Libraries were prepared by immunoSEQ multiplex PCR; TCRdb keeps only in-frame clonotypes and omits some of them. The sample has tens of thousands of clones; about 91% are singletons. The receptor was isolated from a woman aged 50 to 60 with glioma. The input for sequencing was PBMCs, taken from a glioma patient whose treatment included an IDH1 peptide vaccine. V gene TRBV4-1 combines with J gene TRBJ2-1; no reliable D call. CDR3 in DNA: TGCGCCAGCAGCCAACAGACCAGGTATGAGCAGTTCTTC. It yields the protein CASSQQTRYEQFF.